This T cell receptor (beta chain) comes out of a study of B cell selection in AIRE deficiency. Regulatory T cells were sorted as CD4+CD25hiCD127low/negative. Libraries were prepared by immunoSEQ multiplex PCR; TCRdb keeps only in-frame clonotypes and omits some of them. Among about 22,000 clones listed, around 90% were seen once. With 6 bases clipped from V and 4 bases from J, the junction kept 3 bases outside the gene matches. In germline, CDR1 is SGHAT, CDR2 FQNNGV. This CDR3 is 12 amino acids long. V usage is TRBV11-2 and J usage is TRBJ2-7; 7 nucleotides line up with TRBD1. The receptor comes from a human donor in good health. The sample consisted of CD4+CD25+ Tregs sorted from PBMCs. This CDR3 reads CASRPGGYEQYF. The CDR3 DNA reads TGTGCCAGCAGGCCAGGGGGATACGAGCAGTACTTC.